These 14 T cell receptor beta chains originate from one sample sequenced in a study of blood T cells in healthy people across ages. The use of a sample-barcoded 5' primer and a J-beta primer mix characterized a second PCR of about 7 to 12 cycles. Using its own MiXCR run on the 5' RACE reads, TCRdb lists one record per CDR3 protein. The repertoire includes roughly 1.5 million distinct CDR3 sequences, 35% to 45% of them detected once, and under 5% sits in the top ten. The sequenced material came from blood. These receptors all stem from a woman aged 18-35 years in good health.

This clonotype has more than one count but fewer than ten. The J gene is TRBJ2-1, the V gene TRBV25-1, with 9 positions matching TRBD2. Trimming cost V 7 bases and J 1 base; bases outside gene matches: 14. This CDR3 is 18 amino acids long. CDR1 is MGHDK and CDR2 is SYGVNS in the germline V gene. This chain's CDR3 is CASTKGIEAGGSYNEQFF. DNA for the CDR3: TGTGCCAGCACTAAGGGGATAGAAGCGGGAGGTTCCTACAATGAGCAGTTCTTC.

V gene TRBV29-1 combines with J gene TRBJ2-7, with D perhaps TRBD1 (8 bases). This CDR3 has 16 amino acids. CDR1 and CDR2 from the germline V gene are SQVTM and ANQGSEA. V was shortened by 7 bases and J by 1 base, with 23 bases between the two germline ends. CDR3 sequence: CSALGGDRSFSYEQYF. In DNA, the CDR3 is TGCAGCGCTCTGGGGGGGGACAGGTCCTTTTCCTACGAGCAGTACTTC.

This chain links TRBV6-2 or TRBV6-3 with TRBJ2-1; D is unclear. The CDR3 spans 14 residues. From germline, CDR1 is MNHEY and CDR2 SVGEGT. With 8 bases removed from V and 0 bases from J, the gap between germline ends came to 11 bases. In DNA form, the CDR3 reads TGTGCCAGCGCCCTGTATGGCTCCTACAATGAGCAGTTCTTC. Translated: CASALYGSYNEQFF.

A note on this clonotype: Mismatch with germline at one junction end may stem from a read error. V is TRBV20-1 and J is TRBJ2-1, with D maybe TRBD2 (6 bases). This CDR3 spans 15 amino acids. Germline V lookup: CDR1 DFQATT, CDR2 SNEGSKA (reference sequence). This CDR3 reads CSARDAGTLYNGQFF. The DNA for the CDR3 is TGCAGTGCTAGAGATGCGGGGACCCTCTACAATGGGCAGTTCTTC.

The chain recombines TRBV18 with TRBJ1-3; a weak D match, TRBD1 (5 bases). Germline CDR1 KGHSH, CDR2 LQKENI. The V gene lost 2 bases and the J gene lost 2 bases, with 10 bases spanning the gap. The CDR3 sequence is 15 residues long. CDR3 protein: CASSPTGVTGNTIYF. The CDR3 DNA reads TGTGCCAGCTCACCAACGGGGGTTACTGGAAACACCATATATTTT.

DNA of the CDR3: TGCGCCAGCAGCCTCCTGGGGACTAGCGTGGAGACCCAGTACTTC. Its protein product is CASSLLGTSVETQYF. The rearrangement links TRBV4-1 to TRBJ2-5, with 10 bases aligning to TRBD2. CDR3 size: 15 residues. Losses at the gene ends were 4 bases for V and 5 bases for J; bases not matched to a gene: 7. The V gene's germline CDR1 is MGHRA and CDR2 YSYEKL.

The CDR3 region is CSASLPGGYYGYTF. The CDR3, as DNA: TGCAGTGCTAGCCTCCCGGGGGGTTACTATGGCTACACCTTC. The V call is TRBV20-1, the J call TRBJ1-2; D perhaps matches TRBD1 (5 bases). CDR1 and CDR2 from the germline V gene are DFQATT and SNEGSKA (reference sequence). The CDR3 spans 14 residues. V lost 3 bases and J 3 bases, leaving 14 bases between the germline ends.

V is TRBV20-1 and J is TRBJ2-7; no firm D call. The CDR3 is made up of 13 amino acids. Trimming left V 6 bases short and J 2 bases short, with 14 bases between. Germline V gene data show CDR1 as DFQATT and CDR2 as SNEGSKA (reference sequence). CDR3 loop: CSATTSNTYEQYF. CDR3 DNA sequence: TGCAGTGCAACGACAAGCAATACCTACGAGCAGTACTTC.

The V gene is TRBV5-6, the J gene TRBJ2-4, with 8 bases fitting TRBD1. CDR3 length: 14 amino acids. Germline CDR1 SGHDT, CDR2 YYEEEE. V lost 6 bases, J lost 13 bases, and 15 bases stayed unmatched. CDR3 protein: CASTSGTGIGGQYF. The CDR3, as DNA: TGTGCCAGCACCTCCGGGACAGGTATTGGAGGGCAGTACTTC.

DNA for the CDR3: TGTGCCAGCTCACGTAACGCCGGGACTACAGATGAGCAGTTCTTC. Protein sequence: CASSRNAGTTDEQFF. The chain combines TRBV18 with TRBJ2-1; TRBD2 matches at 7 bases. The germline CDR1 and CDR2 sequences are KGHSH and LQKENI. This CDR3 has 15 residues. V lost 4 bases, J lost 8 bases, and 11 bases stayed unmatched.

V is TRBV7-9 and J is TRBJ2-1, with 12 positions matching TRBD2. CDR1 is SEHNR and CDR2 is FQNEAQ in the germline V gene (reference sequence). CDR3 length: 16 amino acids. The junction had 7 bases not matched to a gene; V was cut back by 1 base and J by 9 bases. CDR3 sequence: CASSLGTSGKGAEQFF. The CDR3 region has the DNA TGTGCCAGCAGCTTAGGGACTAGCGGGAAGGGAGCTGAGCAGTTCTTC.

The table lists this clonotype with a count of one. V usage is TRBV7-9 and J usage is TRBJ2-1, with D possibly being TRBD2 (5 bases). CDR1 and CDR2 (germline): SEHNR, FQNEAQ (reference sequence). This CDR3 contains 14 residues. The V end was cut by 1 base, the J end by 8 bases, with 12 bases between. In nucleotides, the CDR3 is TGTGCCAGCAGCTTAGATGGGCCCGGGGATGAGCAGTTCTTC. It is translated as CASSLDGPGDEQFF.

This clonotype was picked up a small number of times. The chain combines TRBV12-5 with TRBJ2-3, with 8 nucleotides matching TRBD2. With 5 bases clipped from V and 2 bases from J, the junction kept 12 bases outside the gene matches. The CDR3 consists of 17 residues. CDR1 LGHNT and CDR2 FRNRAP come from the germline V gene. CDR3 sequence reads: CASGRVTVAGSTDTQYF. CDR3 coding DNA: TGTGCTAGTGGTCGTGTGACTGTAGCGGGATCCACAGATACGCAGTATTTT. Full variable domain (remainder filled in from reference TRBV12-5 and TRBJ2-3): DARVTQTPRHKVTEMGQEVTMRCQPILGHNTVFWYRQTMMQGLELLAYFRNRAPLDDSGMPKDRFSAEMPDATLATLKIQPSEPRDSAVYFCASGRVTVAGSTDTQYFGPGTRLTVL.

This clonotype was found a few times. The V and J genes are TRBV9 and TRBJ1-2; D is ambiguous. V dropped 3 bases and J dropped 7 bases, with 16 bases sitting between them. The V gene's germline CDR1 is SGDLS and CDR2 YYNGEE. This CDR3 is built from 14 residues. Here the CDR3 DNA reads TGTGCCAGCAGCGCCGGGATGCCAATTCTTGGCTACACCTTC. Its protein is CASSAGMPILGYTF.